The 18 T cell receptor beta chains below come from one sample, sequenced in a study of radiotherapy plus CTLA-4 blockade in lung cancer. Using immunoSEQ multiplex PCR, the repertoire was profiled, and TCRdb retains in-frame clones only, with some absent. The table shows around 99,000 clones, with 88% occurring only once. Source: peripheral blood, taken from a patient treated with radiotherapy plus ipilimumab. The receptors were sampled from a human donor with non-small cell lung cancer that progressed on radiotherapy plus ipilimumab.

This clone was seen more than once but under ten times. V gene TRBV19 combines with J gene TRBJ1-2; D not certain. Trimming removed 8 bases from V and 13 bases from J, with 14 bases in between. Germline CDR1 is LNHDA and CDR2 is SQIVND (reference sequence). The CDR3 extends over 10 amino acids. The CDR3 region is CASGLRGPTF. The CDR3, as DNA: TGTGCCAGTGGCCTACGAGGTCCCACCTTC.

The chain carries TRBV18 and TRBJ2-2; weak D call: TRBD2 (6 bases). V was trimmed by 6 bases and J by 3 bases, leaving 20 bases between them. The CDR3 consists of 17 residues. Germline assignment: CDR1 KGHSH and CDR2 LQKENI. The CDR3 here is CASSILGGGSDTGELFF. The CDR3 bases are TGTGCCAGCTCGATATTAGGAGGAGGGTCGGACACCGGGGAGCTGTTTTTT.

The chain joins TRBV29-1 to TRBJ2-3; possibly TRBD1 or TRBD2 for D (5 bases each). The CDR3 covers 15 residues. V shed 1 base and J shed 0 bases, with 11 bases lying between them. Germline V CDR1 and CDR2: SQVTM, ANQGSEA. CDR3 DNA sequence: TGCAGCGTTGAAGGGGGGAAGACTAGCACAGATACGCAGTATTTT. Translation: CSVEGGKTSTDTQYF.

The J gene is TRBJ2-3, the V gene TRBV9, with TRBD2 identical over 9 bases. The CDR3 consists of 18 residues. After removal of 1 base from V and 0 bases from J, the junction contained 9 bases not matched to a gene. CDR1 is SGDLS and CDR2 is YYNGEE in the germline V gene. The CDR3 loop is CASSVSFSSGRSTDTQYF. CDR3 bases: TGTGCCAGCAGCGTATCTTTCTCGAGCGGGAGGAGCACAGATACGCAGTATTTT.

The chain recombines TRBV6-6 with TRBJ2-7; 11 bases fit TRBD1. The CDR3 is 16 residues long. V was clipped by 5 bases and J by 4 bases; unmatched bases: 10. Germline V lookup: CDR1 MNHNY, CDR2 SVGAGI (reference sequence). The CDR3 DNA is TGTGCCAGCAGTACCAACGCCGGGACAGGGGGTTACGAGCAGTACTTC. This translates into CASSTNAGTGGYEQYF.

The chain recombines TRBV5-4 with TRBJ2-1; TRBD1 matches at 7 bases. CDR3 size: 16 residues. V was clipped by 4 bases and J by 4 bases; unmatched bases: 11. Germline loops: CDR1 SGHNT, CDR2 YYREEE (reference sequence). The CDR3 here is CASSPTGSGGYNEQFF. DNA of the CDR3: TGTGCCAGCAGCCCTACCGGCTCAGGGGGTTACAATGAGCAGTTCTTC.

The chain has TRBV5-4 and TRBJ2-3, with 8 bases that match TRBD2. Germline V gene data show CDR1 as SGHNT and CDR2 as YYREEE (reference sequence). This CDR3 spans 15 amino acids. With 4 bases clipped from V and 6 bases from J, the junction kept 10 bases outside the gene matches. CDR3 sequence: CASSPTSGSGDTQYF. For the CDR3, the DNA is TGTGCCAGCAGCCCCACCAGCGGGAGTGGGGATACGCAGTATTTT.

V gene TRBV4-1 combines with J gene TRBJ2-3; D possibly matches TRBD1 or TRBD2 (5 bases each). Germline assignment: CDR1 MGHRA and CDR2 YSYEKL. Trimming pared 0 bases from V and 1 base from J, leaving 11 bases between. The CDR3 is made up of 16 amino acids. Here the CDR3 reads CASSQEGRVRTDTQYF. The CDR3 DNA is TGCGCCAGCAGCCAAGAGGGGCGGGTACGCACAGATACGCAGTATTTT.

For the CDR3, the DNA is TGTGCCAGCAGGGGACAGGGCCAGGGTGAGCAGTTCTTC. It yields the protein CASRGQGQGEQFF. This rearrangement joins TRBV7-9 to TRBJ2-1; TRBD1 matches 9 bases. CDR1 SEHNR and CDR2 FQNEAQ come from the germline V gene (reference sequence). The trim removed 6 bases at V and 9 bases at J, leaving 6 bases unmatched. This CDR3 contains 13 residues.

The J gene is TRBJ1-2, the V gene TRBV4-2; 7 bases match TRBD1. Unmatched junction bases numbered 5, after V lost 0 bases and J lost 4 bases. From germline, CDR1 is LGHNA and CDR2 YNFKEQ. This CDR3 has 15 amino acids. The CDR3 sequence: CASSQDLGQIYGYTF. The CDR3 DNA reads TGTGCCAGCAGCCAAGATCTGGGACAGATCTATGGCTACACCTTC.

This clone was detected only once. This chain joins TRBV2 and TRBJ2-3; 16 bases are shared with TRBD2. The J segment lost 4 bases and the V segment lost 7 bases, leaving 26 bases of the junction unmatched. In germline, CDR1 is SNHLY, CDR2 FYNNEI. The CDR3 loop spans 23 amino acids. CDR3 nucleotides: TGTGCCAGCACCGAAGGGGACAGTCAGAGACCGGGACTAGCGGGAGGGCTGGCAGATACGCAGTATTTT. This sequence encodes CASTEGDSQRPGLAGGLADTQYF.

In DNA form, the CDR3 reads TGTGCCAGCAGTTACTTGGGGGGAACCAAAAACATTCAGTACTTC. Translating it yields CASSYLGGTKNIQYF. The gene calls are TRBV27 and TRBJ2-4, with D possibly TRBD2 on 6 matching bases. The CDR3 consists of 15 residues. Germline-derived CDR1 and CDR2 are MNHEY and SMNVEV (reference sequence). The germline V and J ends were trimmed by 4 bases and 2 bases, with 12 bases remaining between them.

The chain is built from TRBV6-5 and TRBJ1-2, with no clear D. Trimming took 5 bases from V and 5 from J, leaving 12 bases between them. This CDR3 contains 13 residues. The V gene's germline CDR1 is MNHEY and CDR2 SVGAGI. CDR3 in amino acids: CASSDLGLYGYTF. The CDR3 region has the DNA TGTGCCAGCAGTGATTTAGGGTTATATGGCTACACCTTC.

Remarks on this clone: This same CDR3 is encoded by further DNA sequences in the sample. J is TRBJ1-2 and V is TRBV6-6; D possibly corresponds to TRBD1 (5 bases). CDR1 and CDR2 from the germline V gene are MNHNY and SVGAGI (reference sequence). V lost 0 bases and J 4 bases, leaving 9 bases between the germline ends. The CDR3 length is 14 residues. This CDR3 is CASSYSGGGYGYTF. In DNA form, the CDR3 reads TGTGCCAGCAGTTACTCGGGGGGTGGCTATGGCTACACCTTC.

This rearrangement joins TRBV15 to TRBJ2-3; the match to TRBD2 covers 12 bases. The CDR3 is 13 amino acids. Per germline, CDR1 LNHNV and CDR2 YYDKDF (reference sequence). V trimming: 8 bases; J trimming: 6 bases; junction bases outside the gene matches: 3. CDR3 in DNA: TGTGCCACCGGGACTAGCGGGTCGGATACGCAGTATTTT. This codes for CATGTSGSDTQYF.

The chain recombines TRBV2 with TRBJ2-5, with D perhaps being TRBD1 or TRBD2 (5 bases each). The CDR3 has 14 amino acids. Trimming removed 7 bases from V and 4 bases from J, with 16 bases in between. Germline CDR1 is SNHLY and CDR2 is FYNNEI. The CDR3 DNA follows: TGTGCCAGCACCGAGGGGAGTAGGATAGAGACCCAGTACTTC. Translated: CASTEGSRIETQYF.

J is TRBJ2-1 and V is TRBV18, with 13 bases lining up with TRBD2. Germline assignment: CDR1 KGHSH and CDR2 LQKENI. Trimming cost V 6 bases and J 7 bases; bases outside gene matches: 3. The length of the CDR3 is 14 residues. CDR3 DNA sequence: TGTGCCAGCTCTAGGACTAGCGGGAGTAATGAGCAGTTCTTC. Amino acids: CASSRTSGSNEQFF.

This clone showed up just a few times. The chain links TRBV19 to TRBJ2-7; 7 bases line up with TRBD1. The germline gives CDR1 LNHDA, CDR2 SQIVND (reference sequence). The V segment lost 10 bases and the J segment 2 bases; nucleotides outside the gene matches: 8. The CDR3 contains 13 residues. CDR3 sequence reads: CATRNRGAYEQYF. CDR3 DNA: TGTGCCACCCGGAACAGGGGCGCCTACGAGCAGTACTTC.